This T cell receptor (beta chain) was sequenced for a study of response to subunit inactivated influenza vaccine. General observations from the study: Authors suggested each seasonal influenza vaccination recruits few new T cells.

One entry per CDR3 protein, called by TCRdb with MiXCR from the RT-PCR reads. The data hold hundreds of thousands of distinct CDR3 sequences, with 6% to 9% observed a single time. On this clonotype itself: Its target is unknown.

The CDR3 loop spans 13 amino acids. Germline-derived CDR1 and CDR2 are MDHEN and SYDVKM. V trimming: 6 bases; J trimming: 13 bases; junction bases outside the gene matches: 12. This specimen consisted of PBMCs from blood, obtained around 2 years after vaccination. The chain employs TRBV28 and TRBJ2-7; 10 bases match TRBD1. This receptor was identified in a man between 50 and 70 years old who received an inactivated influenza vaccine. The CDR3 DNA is TGTGCCAGCAGCTCTCTCGAGGGGGACAGGGGATACTTC. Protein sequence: CASSSLEGDRGYF.